This TCR beta chain was captured by sequencing in a study of blood T cell repertoires in COVID-19. Study in general: Both acute and convalescent COVID-19 samples were obtained from the United States, Italy and Spain. From T cells, B-cell-depleted T cells, or PBMCs came the material, which was cDNA or gDNA.

Profiled with immunoSEQ multiplex PCR; TCRdb holds only in-frame clones, not every one. The sample yields about 170,000 clones, roughly 91% seen once. Seattle patients were enrolled during active infection and followed longitudinally. Trimming left V 2 bases short and J 0 bases short, with 11 bases between. The CDR3 contains 16 residues. Looked up from germline, CDR1 is MGHRA and CDR2 is YSYEKL. J is TRBJ2-1 and V is TRBV4-1; tentatively, D is TRBD1 (6 bases). Source material: peripheral blood. This receptor was taken from a man younger than 35 with COVID-19, enrolled during active disease. In DNA form, the CDR3 reads TGCGCCAGCAGCCAACGACAGGATAGCTCCTACAATGAGCAGTTCTTC. Protein sequence: CASSQRQDSSYNEQFF.